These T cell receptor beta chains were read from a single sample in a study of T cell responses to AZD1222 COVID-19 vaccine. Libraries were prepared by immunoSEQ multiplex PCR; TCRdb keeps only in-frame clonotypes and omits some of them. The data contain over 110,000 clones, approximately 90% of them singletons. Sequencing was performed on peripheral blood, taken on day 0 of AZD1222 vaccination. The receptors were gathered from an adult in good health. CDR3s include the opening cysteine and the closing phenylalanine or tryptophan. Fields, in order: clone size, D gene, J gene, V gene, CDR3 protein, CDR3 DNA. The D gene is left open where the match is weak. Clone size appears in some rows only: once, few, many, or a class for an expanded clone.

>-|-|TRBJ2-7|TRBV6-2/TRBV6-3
CASSATYEQYF
TGTGCCAGCAGCGCGACCTACGAGCAGTACTTC
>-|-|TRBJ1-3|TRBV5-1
CASSLDGRVTSGNTIYF
TGCGCCAGCAGCTTGGATGGGCGGGTGACCTCTGGAAACACCATATATTTT
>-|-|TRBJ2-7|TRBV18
CASSPSAASYEQYF
TGTGCCAGCTCACCTTCGGCGGCTTCCTACGAGCAGTACTTC
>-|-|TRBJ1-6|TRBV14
CASSQGQGRNSPLHF
TGTGCCAGCAGCCAAGGGCAGGGCCGTAATTCACCCCTCCACTTT
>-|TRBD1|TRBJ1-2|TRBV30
CAWSHPLTGGANYGYTF
TGTGCCTGGAGCCATCCCCTGACAGGGGGAGCTAACTATGGCTACACCTTC
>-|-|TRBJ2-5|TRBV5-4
CASRPFVRETQYF
TGTGCCAGCCGTCCCTTCGTCAGGGAGACCCAGTACTTC
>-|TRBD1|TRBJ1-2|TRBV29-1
CSVKQGDGYTF
TGCAGCGTGAAACAGGGGGATGGCTACACCTTC
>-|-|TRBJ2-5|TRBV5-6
CASSLAREETQYF
TGTGCCAGCAGCTTGGCCAGGGAAGAGACCCAGTACTTC
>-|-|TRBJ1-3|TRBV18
CASSPTDGSSGNTIYF
TGTGCCAGCTCACCCACGGACGGCAGCTCTGGAAACACCATATATTTT
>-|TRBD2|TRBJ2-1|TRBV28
CASSPNSGGSYNEQFF
TGTGCCAGCAGTCCTAACAGCGGGGGCAGTTACAATGAGCAGTTCTTC
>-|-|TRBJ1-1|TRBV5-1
CASSGERNTEAFF
TGCGCCAGCAGTGGGGAAAGGAACACTGAAGCTTTCTTT
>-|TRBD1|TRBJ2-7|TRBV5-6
CASSPEARGREQYF
TGTGCCAGCAGCCCAGAGGCCAGGGGGCGCGAGCAGTACTTC
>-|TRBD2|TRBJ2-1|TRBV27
CASSREGLSYNEQFF
TGTGCCAGCAGTCGGGAGGGCCTCTCCTACAATGAGCAGTTCTTC
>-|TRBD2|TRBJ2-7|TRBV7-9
CASSPSWRENEQYF
TGTGCCAGCAGCCCTAGCTGGCGGGAGAACGAGCAGTACTTC
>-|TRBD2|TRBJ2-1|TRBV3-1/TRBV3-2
CASRLRGTSGYNEQFF
TGTGCCAGCCGCCTCCGGGGGACTAGCGGCTACAATGAGCAGTTCTTC
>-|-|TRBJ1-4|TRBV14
CASSQRKSTNEKLFF
TGTGCCAGCAGCCAACGGAAGTCAACTAATGAAAAACTGTTTTTT
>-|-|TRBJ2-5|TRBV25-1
CASSEAVRGETQYF
TGTGCCAGCAGTGAAGCTGTCCGAGGGGAGACCCAGTACTTC
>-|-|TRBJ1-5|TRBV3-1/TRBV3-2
CASSQDRFDQPQHF
TGTGCCAGCAGCCAAGATCGGTTCGATCAGCCCCAGCATTTT
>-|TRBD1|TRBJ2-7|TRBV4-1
CASSQDRTGGGYEQYF
TGCGCCAGCAGCCAAGACCGGACAGGGGGCGGTTACGAGCAGTACTTC
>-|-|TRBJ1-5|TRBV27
CASSSPGGNQPQHF
TGTGCCAGCAGTTCCCCGGGTGGCAATCAGCCCCAGCATTTT
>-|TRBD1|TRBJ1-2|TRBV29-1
CSVEDRDRLNYGYTF
TGCAGCGTTGAGGACAGGGACCGCTTGAACTATGGCTACACCTTC
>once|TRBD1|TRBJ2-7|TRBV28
CASSFTGGWSYEQYF
TGTGCCAGCAGTTTCACAGGGGGCTGGTCCTACGAGCAGTACTTC
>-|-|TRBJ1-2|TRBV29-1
CSVEGSEGFFNGYTF
TGCAGCGTTGAAGGATCGGAAGGCTTTTTCAATGGCTACACCTTC
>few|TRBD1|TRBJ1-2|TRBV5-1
CASSLGFRTGRDYGYTF
TGCGCCAGCAGCTTGGGATTTCGGACAGGGAGGGACTATGGCTACACCTTC
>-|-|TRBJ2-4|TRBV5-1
CASSWGDLVAKNIQYF
TGCGCCAGCAGCTGGGGGGACTTAGTAGCCAAAAACATTCAGTACTTC
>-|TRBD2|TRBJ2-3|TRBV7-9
CASSPRTSVLSDTQYF
TGTGCCAGCAGCCCAAGGACTAGCGTACTCTCAGATACGCAGTATTTT
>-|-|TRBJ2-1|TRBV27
CASSLYGIWYNEQFF
TGTGCCAGCAGTTTATATGGTATTTGGTACAATGAGCAGTTCTTC
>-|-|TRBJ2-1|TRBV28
CASSFGLVHNEQFF
TGTGCCAGCAGTTTTGGCCTTGTCCACAATGAGCAGTTCTTC
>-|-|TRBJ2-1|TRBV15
CATSRVLGHSSYNEQFF
TGTGCCACCAGCAGAGTATTAGGACATAGCTCCTACAATGAGCAGTTCTTC
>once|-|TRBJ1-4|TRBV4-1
CASSQLGPGIINEKLFF
TGCGCCAGCAGCCAACTAGGACCCGGGATAATTAATGAAAAACTGTTTTTT
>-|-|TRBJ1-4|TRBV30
CAWRATLHYNEKLFF
TGTGCCTGGAGAGCGACACTCCATTATAATGAAAAACTGTTTTTT
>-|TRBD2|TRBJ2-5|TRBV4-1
CASSQDGAGGPVGETQYF
TGCGCCAGCAGCCAAGACGGAGCGGGAGGGCCAGTAGGGGAGACCCAGTACTTC
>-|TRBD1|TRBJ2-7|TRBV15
CATSRGVRDRSSYEQYF
TGTGCCACCAGCAGAGGGGTCCGGGACAGAAGCTCCTACGAGCAGTACTTC
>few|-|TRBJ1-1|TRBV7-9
CASSLADSNTEAFF
TGTGCCAGCAGCTTAGCCGACAGTAACACTGAAGCTTTCTTT